This TCR beta chain was sequenced in a study of Ad26.COV2.S vaccination and SARS-CoV-2 variants. The repertoire was sequenced with immunoSEQ multiplex PCR; TCRdb's copy has only in-frame clones and lacks some. Among about 480,000 clones listed, around 88% were seen once. Treatment defined: around 19 received Ad26.COV2.S at low or high dose, single or two shots; 5 received placebo; per-sample allocation not given. Sample collection was performed on day 63 after the first vaccine or placebo injection. This clone was detected only once. The V segment lost 3 bases and the J segment 7 bases; nucleotides outside the gene matches: 3. Germline V gene data show CDR1 as KGHSH and CDR2 as LQKENI. CDR3 length: 13 amino acids.

The chain recombines TRBV18 with TRBJ1-1; 9 bases agree with TRBD1. The TCR comes from a person aged 18-65 years who received the Ad26.COV2.S COVID-19 vaccine or a placebo. Sequencing used peripheral blood, obtained in a trial of Ad26.COV2.S vaccine versus placebo. CDR3: CASSPPGQGEAFF. CDR3 DNA: TGTGCCAGCTCACCCCCGGGACAGGGTGAAGCTTTCTTT.